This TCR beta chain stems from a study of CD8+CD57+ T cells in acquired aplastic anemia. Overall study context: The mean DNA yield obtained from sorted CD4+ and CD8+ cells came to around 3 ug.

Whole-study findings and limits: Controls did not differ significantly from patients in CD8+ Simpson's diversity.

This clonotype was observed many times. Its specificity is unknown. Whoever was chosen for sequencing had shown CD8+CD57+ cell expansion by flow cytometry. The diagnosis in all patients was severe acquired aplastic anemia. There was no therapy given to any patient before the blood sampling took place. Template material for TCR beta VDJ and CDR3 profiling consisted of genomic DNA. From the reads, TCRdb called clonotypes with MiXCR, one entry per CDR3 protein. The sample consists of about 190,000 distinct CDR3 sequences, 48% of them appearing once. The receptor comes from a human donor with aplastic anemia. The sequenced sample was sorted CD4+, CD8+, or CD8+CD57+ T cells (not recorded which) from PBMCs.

This CDR3 is CAIGQGVLNTEAFF. The CDR3 bases are TGTGCCATCGGTCAGGGGGTACTGAACACTGAAGCTTTCTTT. J is TRBJ1-1 and V is TRBV10-3; 7 positions agree with TRBD1. Germline V lookup: CDR1 ENHRY, CDR2 SYGVKD. J gave up 0 bases and V 8 bases, and 6 bases lay outside the gene matches. CDR3 length: 14 residues.